This TCR beta chain was documented in a study of T cell changes during pregnancy in multiple sclerosis. Measured with immunoSEQ multiplex PCR; TCRdb has only the in-frame clones, and not every one. This sample yields tens of thousands of clones, of which roughly 90% are seen a single time; roughly 0.7% belongs to the top ten. This sample comprised CD4+ T cells from peripheral blood mononuclear cells, obtained before pregnancy. The clonotype was recovered from a female donor with multiple sclerosis, enrolled in a pregnancy study.

CDR3 sequence reads: CAISPQGGEQYF. CDR3 sequence (DNA): TGTGCCATCAGCCCGCAGGGCGGCGAGCAGTACTTC. This chain links TRBV10-3 with TRBJ2-7, with D possibly matching TRBD1 (5 bases). Per germline, CDR1 ENHRY and CDR2 SYGVKD. Trimming shortened V by 6 bases and J by 6 bases, and 12 bases separated the two germline ends. This CDR3 region has 12 residues.